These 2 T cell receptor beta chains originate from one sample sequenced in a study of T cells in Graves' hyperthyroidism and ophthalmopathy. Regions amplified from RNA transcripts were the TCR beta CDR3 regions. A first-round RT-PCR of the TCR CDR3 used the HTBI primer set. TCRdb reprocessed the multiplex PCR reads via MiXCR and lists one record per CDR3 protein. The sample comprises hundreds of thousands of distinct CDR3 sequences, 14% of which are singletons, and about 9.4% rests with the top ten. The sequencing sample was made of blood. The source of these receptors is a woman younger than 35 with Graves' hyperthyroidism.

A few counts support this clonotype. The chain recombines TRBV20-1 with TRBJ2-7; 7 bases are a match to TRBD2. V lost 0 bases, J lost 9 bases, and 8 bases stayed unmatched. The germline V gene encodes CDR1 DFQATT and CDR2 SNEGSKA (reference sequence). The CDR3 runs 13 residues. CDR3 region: CSARDRAGGGQYF. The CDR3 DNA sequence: TGCAGTGCTAGAGATCGTGCTGGCGGGGGGCAGTACTTC.

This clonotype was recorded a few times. The DNA of the CDR3 is TGCAGTGCTAGAGATCACCAGCGGGAGGGCTGGGAGACCCAGTACTTC. Protein product: CSARDHQREGWETQYF. This chain uses TRBV20-1 with TRBJ2-5; TRBD2 matches 10 bases. The CDR3 has 16 residues. CDR1 and CDR2 from the germline V gene are DFQATT and SNEGSKA (reference sequence). V shed 0 bases and J 5 bases; nucleotides not matched to a gene: 9.